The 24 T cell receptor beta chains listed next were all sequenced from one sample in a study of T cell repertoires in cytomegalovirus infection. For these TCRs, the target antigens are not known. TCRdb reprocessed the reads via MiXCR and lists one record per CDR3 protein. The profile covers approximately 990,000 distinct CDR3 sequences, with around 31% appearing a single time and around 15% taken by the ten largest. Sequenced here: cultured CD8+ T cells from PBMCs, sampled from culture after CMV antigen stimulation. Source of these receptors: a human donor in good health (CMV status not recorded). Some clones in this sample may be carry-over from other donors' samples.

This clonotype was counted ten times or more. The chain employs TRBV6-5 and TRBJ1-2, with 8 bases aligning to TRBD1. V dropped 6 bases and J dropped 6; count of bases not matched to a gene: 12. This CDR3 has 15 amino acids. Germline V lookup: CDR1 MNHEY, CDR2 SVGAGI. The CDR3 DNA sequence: TGTGCCAGCAGCACCTACAGGGGGTTCCTCGATGGCTACACCTTC. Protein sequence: CASSTYRGFLDGYTF.

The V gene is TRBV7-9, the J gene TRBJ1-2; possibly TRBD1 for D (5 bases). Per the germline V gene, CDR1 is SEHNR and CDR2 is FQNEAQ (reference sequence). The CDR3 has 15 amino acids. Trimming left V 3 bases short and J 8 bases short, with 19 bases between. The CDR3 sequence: CASSFPQGRREGYTF. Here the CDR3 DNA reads TGTGCCAGCAGCTTCCCTCAGGGCAGAAGGGAGGGCTACACCTTC. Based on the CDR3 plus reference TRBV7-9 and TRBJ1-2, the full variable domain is DTGVSQNPRHKITKRGQNVTFRCDPISEHNRLYWYRQTLGQGPEFLTYFQNEAQLEKSRLLSDRFSAERPKGSFSTLEIQRTEQGDSAMYLCASSFPQGRREGYTFGSGTRLTVV.

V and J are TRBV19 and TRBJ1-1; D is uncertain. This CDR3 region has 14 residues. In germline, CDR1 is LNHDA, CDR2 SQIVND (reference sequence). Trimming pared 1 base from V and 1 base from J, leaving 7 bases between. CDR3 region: CASSIVPANTEAFF. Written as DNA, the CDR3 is TGTGCCAGTAGTATAGTCCCTGCGAACACTGAAGCTTTCTTT. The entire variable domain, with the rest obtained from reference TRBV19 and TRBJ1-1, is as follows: DGGITQSPKYLFRKEGQNVTLSCEQNLNHDAMYWYRQDPGQGLRLIYYSQIVNDFQKGDIAEGYSVSREKKESFPLTVTSAQKNPTAFYLCASSIVPANTEAFFGQGTRLTVV.

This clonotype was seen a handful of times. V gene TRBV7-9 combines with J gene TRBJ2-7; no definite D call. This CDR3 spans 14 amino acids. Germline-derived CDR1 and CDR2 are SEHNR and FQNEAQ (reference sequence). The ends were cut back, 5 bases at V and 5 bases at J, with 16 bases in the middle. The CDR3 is CASSAPPPNDEQYF. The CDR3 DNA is TGTGCCAGCAGCGCACCGCCCCCCAACGACGAGCAGTACTTC.

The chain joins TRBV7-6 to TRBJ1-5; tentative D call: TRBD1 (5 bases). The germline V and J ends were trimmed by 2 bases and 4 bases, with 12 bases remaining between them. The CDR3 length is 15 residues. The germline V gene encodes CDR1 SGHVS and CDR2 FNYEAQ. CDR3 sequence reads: CASSLIPGGNQPQHF. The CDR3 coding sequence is TGTGCCAGCAGCTTAATTCCCGGGGGGAATCAGCCCCAGCATTTT.

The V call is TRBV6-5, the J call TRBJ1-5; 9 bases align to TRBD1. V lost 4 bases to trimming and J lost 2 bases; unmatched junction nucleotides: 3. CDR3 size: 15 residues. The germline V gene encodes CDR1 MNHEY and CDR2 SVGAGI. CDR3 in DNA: TGTGCCAGCAGTTTGAGGACAGGGGGCAATCAGCCCCAGCATTTT. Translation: CASSLRTGGNQPQHF.

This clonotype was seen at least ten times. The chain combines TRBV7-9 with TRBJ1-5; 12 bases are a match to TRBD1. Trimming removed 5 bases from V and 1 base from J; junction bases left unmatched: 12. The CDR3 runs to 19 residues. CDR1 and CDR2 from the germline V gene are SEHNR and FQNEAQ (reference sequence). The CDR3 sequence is CASSPNPGQGASSNQPQHF. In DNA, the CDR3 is TGTGCCAGCAGCCCCAACCCGGGACAGGGGGCATCCAGCAATCAGCCCCAGCATTTT.

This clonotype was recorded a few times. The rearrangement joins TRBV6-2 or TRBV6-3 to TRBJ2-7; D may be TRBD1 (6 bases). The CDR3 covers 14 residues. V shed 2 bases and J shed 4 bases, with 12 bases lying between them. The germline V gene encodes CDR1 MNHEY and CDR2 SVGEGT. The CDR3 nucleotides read TGTGCCAGCAGTTACGACAGGCGTGGTTACGAGCAGTACGTC. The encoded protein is CASSYDRRGYEQYV.

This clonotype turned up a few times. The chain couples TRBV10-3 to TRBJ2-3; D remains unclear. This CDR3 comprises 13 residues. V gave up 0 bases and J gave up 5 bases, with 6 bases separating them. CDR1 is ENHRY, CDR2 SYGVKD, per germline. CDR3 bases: TGTGCCATCAGTGAGTCGGGCAAAGATACGCAGTATTTT. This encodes CAISESGKDTQYF.

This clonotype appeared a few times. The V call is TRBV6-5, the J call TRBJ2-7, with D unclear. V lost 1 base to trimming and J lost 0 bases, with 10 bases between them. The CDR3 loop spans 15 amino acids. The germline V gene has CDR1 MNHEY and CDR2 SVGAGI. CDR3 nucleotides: TGTGCCAGCAGTTACTTCCGCGGTAGCTCCTACGAGCAGTACTTC. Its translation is CASSYFRGSSYEQYF.

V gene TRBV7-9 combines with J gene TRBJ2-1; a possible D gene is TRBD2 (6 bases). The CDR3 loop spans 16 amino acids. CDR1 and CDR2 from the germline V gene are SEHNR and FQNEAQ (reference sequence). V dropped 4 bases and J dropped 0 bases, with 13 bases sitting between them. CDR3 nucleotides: TGTGCCAGCAGCTACATGACTAGTCCCTCCTACAATGAGCAGTTCTTC. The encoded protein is CASSYMTSPSYNEQFF.

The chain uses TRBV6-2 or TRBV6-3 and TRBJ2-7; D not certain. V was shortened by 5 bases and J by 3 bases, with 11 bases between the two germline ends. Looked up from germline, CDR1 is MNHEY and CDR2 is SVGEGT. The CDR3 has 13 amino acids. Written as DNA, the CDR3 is TGTGCCAGCAGTAGTCCCTCCCACTACGAGCAGTACGTC. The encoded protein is CASSSPSHYEQYV.

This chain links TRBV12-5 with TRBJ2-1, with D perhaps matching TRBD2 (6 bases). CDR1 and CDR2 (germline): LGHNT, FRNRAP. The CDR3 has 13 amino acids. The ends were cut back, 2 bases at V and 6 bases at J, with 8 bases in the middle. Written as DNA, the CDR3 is TGTGCTAGTGGTTTGAACGGGGGCAATGAGCAGTTCTTC. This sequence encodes CASGLNGGNEQFF.

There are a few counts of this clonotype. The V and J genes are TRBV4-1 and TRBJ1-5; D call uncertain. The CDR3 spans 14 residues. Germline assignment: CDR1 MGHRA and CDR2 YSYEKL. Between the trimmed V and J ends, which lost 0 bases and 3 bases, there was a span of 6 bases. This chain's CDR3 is CASSQDRVNQPQHF. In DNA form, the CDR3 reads TGCGCCAGCAGCCAAGATAGGGTCAATCAGCCCCAGCATTTT.

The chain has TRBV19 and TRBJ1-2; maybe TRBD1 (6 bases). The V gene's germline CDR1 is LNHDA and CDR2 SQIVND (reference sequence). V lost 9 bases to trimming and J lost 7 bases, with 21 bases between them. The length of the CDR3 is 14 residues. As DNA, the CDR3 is TGTGCCAGAAGCCTCCAGGGGCCCCTCTTTGGCTACACCTTC. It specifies CARSLQGPLFGYTF.

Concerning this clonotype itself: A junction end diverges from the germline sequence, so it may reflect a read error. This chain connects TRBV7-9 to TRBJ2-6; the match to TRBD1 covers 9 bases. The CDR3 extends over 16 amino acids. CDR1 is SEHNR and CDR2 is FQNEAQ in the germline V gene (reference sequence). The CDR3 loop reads CVSTNRGLGGANVLTF. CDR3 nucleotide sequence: TGTGTCAGCACCAACAGGGGGCTTGGTGGGGCCAACGTCCTGACTTTC.

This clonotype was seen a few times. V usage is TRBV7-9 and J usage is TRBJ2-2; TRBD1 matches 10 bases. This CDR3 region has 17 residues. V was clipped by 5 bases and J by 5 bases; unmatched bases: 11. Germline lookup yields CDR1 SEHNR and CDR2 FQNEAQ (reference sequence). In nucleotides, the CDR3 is TGTGCCAGCAGCCCCGATTCCGGGACAGGGGTAACCGGGGAGCTGTTTTTT. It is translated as CASSPDSGTGVTGELFF.

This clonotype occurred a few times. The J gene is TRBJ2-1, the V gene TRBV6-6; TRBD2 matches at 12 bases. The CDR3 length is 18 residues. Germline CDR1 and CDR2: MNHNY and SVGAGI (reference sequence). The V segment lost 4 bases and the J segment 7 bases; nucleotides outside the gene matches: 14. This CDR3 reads CASSFLTSGGARRNEQFF. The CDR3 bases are TGTGCCAGCAGTTTCCTGACTAGCGGGGGAGCAAGGAGGAATGAGCAGTTCTTC.

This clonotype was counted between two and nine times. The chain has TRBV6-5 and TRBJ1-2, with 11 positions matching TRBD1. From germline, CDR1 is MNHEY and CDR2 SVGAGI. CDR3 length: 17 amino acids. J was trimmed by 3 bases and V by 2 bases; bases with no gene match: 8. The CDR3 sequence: CASSYTRDRGSDYGYTF. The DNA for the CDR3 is TGTGCCAGCAGTTACACCCGGGACAGGGGGTCAGACTATGGCTACACCTTC.

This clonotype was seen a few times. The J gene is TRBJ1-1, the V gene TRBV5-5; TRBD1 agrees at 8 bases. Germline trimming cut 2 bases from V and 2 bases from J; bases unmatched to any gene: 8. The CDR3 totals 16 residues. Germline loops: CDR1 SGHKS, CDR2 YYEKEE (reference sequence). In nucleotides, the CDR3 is TGTGCCAGCAGCTTTCGACCAGGGGGCCAAAACACTGAAGCTTTCTTT. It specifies CASSFRPGGQNTEAFF.

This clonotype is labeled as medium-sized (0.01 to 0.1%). CDR3 coding DNA: TGTGCCAGCAGCACCCGGGAGACCCAGTACTTC. This codes for CASSTRETQYF. The chain carries TRBV7-2 and TRBJ2-5; D not certain. This CDR3 comprises 11 residues. V was pared by 5 bases and J by 5 bases, with 6 bases between. The germline V gene encodes CDR1 SGHTA and CDR2 FQGNSA.

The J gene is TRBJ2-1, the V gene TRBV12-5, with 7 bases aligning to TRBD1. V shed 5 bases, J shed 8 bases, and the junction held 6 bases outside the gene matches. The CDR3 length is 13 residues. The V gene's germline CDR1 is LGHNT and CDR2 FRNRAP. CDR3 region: CASGPGTVYEQFF. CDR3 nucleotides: TGTGCTAGTGGTCCCGGGACAGTTTATGAGCAGTTCTTC.

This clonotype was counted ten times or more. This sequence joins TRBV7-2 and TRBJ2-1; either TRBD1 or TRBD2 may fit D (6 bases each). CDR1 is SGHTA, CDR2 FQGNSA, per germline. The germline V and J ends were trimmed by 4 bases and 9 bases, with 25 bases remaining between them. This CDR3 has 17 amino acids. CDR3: CASSWTARVGGLTEQFF. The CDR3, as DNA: TGTGCCAGCAGCTGGACTGCCCGCGTAGGGGGGTTAACTGAGCAGTTCTTC.

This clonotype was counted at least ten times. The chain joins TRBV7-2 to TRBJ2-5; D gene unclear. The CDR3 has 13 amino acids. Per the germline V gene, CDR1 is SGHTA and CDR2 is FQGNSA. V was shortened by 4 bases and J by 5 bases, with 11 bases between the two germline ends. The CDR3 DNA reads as TGTGCCAGCAGCTCAGGCAGTAAGGAGACCCAGTACTTC. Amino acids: CASSSGSKETQYF. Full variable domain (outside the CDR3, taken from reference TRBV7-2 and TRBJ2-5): GAGVSQSPSNKVTEKGKDVELRCDPISGHTALYWYRQSLGQGLEFLIYFQGNSAPDKSGLPSDRFSAERTGGSVSTLTIQRTQQEDSAVYLCASSSGSKETQYFGPGTRLLVL.